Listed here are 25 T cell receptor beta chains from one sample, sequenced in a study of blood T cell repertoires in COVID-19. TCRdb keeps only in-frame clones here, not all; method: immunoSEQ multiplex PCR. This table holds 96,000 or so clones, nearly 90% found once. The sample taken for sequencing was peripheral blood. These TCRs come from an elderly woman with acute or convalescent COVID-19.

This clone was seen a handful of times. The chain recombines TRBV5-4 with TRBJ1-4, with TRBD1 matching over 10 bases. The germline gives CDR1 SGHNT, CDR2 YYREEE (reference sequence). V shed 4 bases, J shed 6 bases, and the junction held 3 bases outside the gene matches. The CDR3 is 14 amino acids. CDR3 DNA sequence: TGTGCCAGCAGCCAGACAGGGGGCGATGAAAAACTGTTTTTT. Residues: CASSQTGGDEKLFF.

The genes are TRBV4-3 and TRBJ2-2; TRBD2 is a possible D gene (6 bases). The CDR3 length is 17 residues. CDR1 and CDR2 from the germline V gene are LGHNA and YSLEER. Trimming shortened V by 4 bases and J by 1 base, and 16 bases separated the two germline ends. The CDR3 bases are TGCGCCAGCAGCCCCTCTGGAGGGAGGCGGAACACCGGGGAGCTGTTTTTT. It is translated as CASSPSGGRRNTGELFF.

DNA of the CDR3: TGTGCCAGCTCAACCCTAGCGGGGGGGATACAAGAGACCCAGTACTTC. The encoded protein is CASSTLAGGIQETQYF. The chain uses TRBV18 and TRBJ2-5; 12 nucleotides line up with TRBD2. The CDR3 runs to 16 residues. In germline, CDR1 is KGHSH, CDR2 LQKENI. Trimming at V came to 5 bases and at J to 2 bases, leaving 6 bases not matched to a gene.

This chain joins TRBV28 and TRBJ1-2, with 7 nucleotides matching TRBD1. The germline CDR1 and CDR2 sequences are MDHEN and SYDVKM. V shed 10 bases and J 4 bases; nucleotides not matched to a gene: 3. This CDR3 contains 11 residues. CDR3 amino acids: CATGQFYGYTF. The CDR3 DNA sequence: TGTGCCACGGGACAGTTCTATGGCTACACCTTC.

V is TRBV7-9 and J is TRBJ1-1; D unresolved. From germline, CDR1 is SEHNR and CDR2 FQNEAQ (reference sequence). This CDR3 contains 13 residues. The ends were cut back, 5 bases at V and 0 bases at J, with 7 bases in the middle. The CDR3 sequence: CASSVSVNTEAFF. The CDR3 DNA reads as TGTGCCAGCAGCGTCAGCGTGAACACTGAAGCTTTCTTT.

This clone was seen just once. In DNA form, the CDR3 reads TGTGCCAGCAGCCTTACAGGGAGGGCAGGCCAGCCCCAGCATTTT. Its protein is CASSLTGRAGQPQHF. The V call is TRBV28, the J call TRBJ1-5; TRBD1 might be the D (6 bases). V lost 6 bases and J lost 7, with 19 bases in between. CDR3 length: 15 amino acids. Germline V gene lookup returns CDR1 MDHEN and CDR2 SYDVKM.

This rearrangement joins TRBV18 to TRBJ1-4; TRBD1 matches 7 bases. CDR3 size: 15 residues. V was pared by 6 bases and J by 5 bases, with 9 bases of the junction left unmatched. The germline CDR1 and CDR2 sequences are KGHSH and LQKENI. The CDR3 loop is CASSDFARGNEKLFF. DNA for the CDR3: TGTGCCAGCTCGGACTTCGCCAGGGGGAATGAAAAACTGTTTTTT. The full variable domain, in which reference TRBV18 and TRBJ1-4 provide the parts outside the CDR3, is NAGVMQNPRHLVRRRGQEARLRCSPMKGHSHVYWYRQLPEEGLKFMVYLQKENIIDESGMPKERFSAEFPKEGPSILRIQQVVRGDSAAYFCASSDFARGNEKLFFGSGTQLSVL.

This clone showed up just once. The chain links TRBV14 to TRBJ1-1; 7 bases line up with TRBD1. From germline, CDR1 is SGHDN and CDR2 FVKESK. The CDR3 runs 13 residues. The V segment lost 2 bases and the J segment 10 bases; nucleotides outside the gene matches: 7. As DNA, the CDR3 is TGTGCCAGCAGCCAACCCGGACCAGGGGGAGCTTTCTTT. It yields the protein CASSQPGPGGAFF.

Here the CDR3 DNA reads TGTGCCAGCAGCGAGGAGGAGTTGTCCCCTGAGCAGTTCTTC. Protein product: CASSEEELSPEQFF. This rearrangement joins TRBV9 to TRBJ2-1; possible D gene TRBD2, 5 bases. V was clipped by 3 bases and J by 9 bases, with 16 bases between them. The CDR3 is made up of 14 amino acids. In germline, CDR1 is SGDLS, CDR2 YYNGEE.

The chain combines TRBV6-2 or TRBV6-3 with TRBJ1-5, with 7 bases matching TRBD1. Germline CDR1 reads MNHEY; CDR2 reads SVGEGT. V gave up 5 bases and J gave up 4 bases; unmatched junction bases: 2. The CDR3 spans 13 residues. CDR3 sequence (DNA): TGTGCCAGCAGTAGGGACAGAAATCAGCCCCAGCATTTT. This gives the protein CASSRDRNQPQHF.

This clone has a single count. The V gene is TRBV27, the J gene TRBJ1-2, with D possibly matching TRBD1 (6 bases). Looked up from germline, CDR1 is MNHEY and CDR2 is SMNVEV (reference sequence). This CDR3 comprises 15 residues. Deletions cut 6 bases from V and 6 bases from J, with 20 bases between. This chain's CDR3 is CASSINRDGVDGYTF. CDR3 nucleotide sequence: TGTGCCAGCAGCATAAACAGGGATGGAGTCGATGGCTACACCTTC.

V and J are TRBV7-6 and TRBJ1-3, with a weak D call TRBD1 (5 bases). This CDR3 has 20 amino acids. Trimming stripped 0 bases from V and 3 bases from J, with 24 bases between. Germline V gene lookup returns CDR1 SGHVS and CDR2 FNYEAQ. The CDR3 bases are TGTGCCAGCAGCTTAGCCACCGGGAGCTGGGGCCGACTCCTTGGAAACACCATATATTTT. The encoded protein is CASSLATGSWGRLLGNTIYF. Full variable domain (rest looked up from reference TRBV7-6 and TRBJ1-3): GAGVSQSPRYKVTKRGQDVALRCDPISGHVSLYWYRQALGQGPEFLTYFNYEAQQDKSGLPNDRFSAERPEGSISTLTIQRTEQRDSAMYRCASSLATGSWGRLLGNTIYFGEGSWLTVV.

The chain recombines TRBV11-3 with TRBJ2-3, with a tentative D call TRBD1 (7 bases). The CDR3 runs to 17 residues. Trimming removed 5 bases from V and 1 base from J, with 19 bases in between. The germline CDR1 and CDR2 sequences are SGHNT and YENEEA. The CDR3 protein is CASSARPRGAGTDTQYF. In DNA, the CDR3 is TGTGCCAGCAGCGCGCGACCCAGGGGGGCGGGCACAGATACGCAGTATTTT.

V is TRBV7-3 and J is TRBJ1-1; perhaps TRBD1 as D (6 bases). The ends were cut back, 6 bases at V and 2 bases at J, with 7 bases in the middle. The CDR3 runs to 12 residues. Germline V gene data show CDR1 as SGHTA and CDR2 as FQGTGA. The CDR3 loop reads CASRGANTEAFF. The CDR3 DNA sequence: TGTGCCAGCAGGGGGGCAAACACTGAAGCTTTCTTT.

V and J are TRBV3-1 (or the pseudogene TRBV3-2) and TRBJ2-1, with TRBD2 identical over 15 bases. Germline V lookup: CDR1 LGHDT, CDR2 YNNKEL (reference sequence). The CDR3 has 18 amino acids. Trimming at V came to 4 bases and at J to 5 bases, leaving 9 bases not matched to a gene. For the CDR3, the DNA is TGTGCCAGCAGCCCGGGACTAGCGGGGGGTTTTACCGACAATGAGCAGTTCTTC. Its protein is CASSPGLAGGFTDNEQFF.

The CDR3 loop is CASSFTGPISGYANSPLHF. The CDR3, as DNA: TGTGCCAGCAGTTTTACAGGGCCGATTTCGGGCTATGCTAATTCACCCCTCCACTTT. This chain connects TRBV27 to TRBJ1-6, with D possibly being TRBD1 (6 bases). The CDR3 sequence is 19 residues long. Trimming shortened V by 3 bases and J by 6 bases, and 24 bases separated the two germline ends. From germline, CDR1 is MNHEY and CDR2 SMNVEV (reference sequence).

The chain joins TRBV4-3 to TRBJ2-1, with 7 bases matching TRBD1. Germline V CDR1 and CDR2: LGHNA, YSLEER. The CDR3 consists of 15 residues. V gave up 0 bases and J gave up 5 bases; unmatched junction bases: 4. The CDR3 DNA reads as TGCGCCAGCAGCCAAGACAGACAGGGAAACAATGAGCAGTTCTTC. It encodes CASSQDRQGNNEQFF.

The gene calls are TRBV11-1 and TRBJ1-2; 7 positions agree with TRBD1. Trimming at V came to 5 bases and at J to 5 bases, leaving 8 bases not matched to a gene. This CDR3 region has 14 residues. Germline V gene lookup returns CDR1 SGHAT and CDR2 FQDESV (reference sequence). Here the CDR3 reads CASSPRDSFYGYTF. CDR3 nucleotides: TGTGCCAGCAGCCCCCGGGACAGTTTTTATGGCTACACCTTC.

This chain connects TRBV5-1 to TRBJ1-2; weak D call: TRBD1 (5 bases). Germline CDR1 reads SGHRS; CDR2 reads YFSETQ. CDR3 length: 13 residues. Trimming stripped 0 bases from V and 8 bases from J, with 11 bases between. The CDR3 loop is CASSLEGARGYTF. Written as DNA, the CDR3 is TGCGCCAGCAGCTTGGAAGGGGCGCGGGGCTACACCTTC.

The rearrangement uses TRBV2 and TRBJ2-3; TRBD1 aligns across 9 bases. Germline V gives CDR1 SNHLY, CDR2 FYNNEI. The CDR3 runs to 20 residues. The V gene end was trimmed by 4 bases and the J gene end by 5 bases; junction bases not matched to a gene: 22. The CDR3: CASSVAGTGRELAMGDTQYF. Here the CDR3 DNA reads TGTGCCAGCAGTGTTGCCGGGACAGGGAGAGAACTAGCGATGGGAGATACGCAGTATTTT.

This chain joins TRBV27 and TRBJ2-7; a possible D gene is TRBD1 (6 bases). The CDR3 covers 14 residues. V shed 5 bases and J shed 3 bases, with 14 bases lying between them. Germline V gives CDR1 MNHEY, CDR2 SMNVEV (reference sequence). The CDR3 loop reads CASSAQQGYYEQYF. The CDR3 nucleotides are TGTGCCAGCAGTGCCCAACAGGGATACTACGAGCAGTACTTC.

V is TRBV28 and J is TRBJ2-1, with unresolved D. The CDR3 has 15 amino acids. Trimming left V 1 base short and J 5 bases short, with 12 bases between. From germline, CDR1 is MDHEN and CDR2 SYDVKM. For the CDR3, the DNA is TGTGCCAGCAGTTTATTAGCTTTGGGTGACAATGAGCAGTTCTTC. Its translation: CASSLLALGDNEQFF.

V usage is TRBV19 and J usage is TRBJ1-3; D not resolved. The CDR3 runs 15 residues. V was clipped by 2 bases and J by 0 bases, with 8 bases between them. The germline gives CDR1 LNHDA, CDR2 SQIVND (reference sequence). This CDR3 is CASSIPGSSGNTIYF. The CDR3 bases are TGTGCCAGTAGTATACCTGGGAGCTCTGGAAACACCATATATTTT.

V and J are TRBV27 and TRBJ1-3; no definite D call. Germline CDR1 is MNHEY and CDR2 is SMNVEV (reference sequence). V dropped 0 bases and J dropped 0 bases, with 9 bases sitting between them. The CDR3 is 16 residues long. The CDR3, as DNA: TGTGCCAGCAGTTTATCGATAGTCGACTCTGGAAACACCATATATTTT. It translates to CASSLSIVDSGNTIYF.

Here the CDR3 DNA reads TGTGCCAGCGCGGGAACAGGGGTTTGGGCCCAGCATTTT. Its protein is CASAGTGVWAQHF. J is TRBJ1-5 and V is TRBV19; 7 bases line up with TRBD1. The CDR3 has 13 amino acids. The V gene end was trimmed by 9 bases and the J gene end by 11 bases; junction bases not matched to a gene: 13. Germline CDR1 is LNHDA and CDR2 is SQIVND (reference sequence).